Following are 11 T cell receptor beta chains from one sample sequenced in a study of T cells in localized non-small cell lung cancer. The assay was immunoSEQ multiplex PCR, and TCRdb's table has in-frame clones only and misses some. The sample records around 30,000 clones, about 87% being singletons. Here the sequenced sample was peripheral blood, taken before any cancer treatment. These receptors originate from a male donor aged 60 or over with stage I lung adenocarcinoma.

Turning to this clone: The sample contains more than one DNA sequence encoding this CDR3. The chain has TRBV5-6 and TRBJ2-5; maybe TRBD2 (6 bases). This CDR3 comprises 15 residues. Germline-derived CDR1 and CDR2 are SGHDT and YYEEEE. Trimming pared 5 bases from V and 4 bases from J, leaving 18 bases between. The CDR3: CASSLLAGRGETQYF. The DNA of the CDR3 is TGTGCCAGCAGTTTGCTGGCGGGGCGGGGAGAGACCCAGTACTTC. Full variable domain (remainder filled in from reference TRBV5-6 and TRBJ2-5): DAGVTQSPTHLIKTRGQQVTLRCSPKSGHDTVSWYQQALGQGPQFIFQYYEEEERQRGNFPDRFSGHQFPNYSSELNVNALLLGDSALYLCASSLLAGRGETQYFGPGTRLLVL.

This rearrangement joins TRBV18 to TRBJ2-3; D is unresolved. V was pared by 3 bases and J by 2 bases, with 9 bases between. Germline V lookup: CDR1 KGHSH, CDR2 LQKENI. The CDR3 sequence is 14 residues long. CDR3 region: CASSPLQITDTQYF. The CDR3 nucleotides are TGTGCCAGCTCACCCCTACAGATCACAGATACGCAGTATTTT.

V and J are TRBV21-1 and TRBJ2-4. TRBV21-1 is a recognized pseudogene. The CDR3 spans 10 residues. This chain's CDR3 is CASSKDIQYF. The CDR3 DNA reads as TGTGCCAGCAGCAAGGACATTCAGTACTTC.

The V call is TRBV30, the J call TRBJ2-1, with 7 bases identical to TRBD1. The CDR3 runs 15 residues. Germline V gene sequence: CDR1 GTSNPN, CDR2 SVGIG (reference sequence). V lost 0 bases, J lost 5 bases, and 7 bases stayed unmatched. CDR3 residues: CAWSVGQEGHNEQFF. DNA for the CDR3: TGTGCCTGGAGTGTAGGACAGGAAGGACACAATGAGCAGTTCTTC.

The chain carries TRBV4-3 and TRBJ1-2; 11 bases map to TRBD1. From germline, CDR1 is LGHNA and CDR2 YSLEER. The CDR3 has 13 amino acids. The ends lost 6 bases at V and 5 bases at J; junction bases unmatched: 2. CDR3 region: CASRGDRGYGYTF. DNA for the CDR3: TGCGCCAGCAGGGGGGACAGGGGGTATGGCTACACCTTC.

This clone came up once. J is TRBJ1-1 and V is TRBV18, with D tentatively TRBD1 (6 bases). Trimming stripped 4 bases from V and 11 bases from J, with 17 bases between. Germline CDR1 reads KGHSH; CDR2 reads LQKENI. CDR3 length: 13 amino acids. The chain's CDR3 is CASSLSGAGTAFF. The CDR3 region has the DNA TGTGCCAGCTCACTTTCAGGGGCAGGGACGGCTTTCTTT.

This clone was counted once. The chain couples TRBV10-2 to TRBJ1-5, with D possibly TRBD1 on 5 matching bases. CDR1 WSHSY and CDR2 SAAADI come from the germline V gene. Trimming removed 0 bases at V and 7 bases at J, with 10 bases between. The CDR3 consists of 14 residues. The CDR3 sequence: CASSESTVKQPQHF. CDR3 in DNA: TGCGCCAGCAGTGAGTCGACAGTTAAACAGCCCCAGCATTTT.

This sequence joins TRBV5-1 and TRBJ2-3; 12 nucleotides agree with TRBD1. V lost 3 bases, J lost 4 bases, and 3 bases stayed unmatched. Germline-derived CDR1 and CDR2 are SGHRS and YFSETQ. The CDR3 spans 15 residues. The chain's CDR3 is CASSSGTGGADTQYF. As DNA, the CDR3 is TGCGCCAGCAGCTCAGGGACAGGGGGCGCAGATACGCAGTATTTT.

This chain joins TRBV28 and TRBJ1-2; D gene ambiguous. The germline V gene encodes CDR1 MDHEN and CDR2 SYDVKM. The CDR3 runs to 14 residues. V shed 5 bases and J shed 1 base, with 11 bases lying between them. CDR3 sequence: CASSPGAGNYGYTF. CDR3 nucleotide sequence: TGTGCCAGCAGTCCGGGAGCCGGTAACTATGGCTACACCTTC.

The V call is TRBV6-5, the J call TRBJ1-5; D is ambiguous. The length of the CDR3 is 13 residues. Germline assignment: CDR1 MNHEY and CDR2 SVGAGI. Trimming cost V 5 bases and J 5 bases, with 10 bases left between them. The CDR3 loop reads CASSLTGYQPQHF. The CDR3 DNA is TGTGCCAGCAGTCTGACCGGATATCAGCCCCAGCATTTT.

A single count supports this clone. The V gene is TRBV7-2, the J gene TRBJ2-2; D call uncertain. CDR1 SGHTA and CDR2 FQGNSA come from the germline V gene. The V end lost 1 base, the J end lost 4 bases, and 7 bases lay between the germline ends. The CDR3 has 14 residues. CDR3: CASSLVGRTGELFF. Written as DNA, the CDR3 is TGTGCCAGCAGCTTAGTTGGGCGCACCGGGGAGCTGTTTTTT.